A selection of T cell receptor beta chains follows, all from one sample in a study of esophageal squamous cell carcinoma under preoperative chemotherapy. TCRdb analysed the PCR reads with MiXCR anew, one entry per CDR3 protein. The sample has roughly 32,000 distinct CDR3 sequences, roughly half seen once. Sampling was conducted from a patient given preoperative chemotherapy. These receptors came from a human donor with esophageal squamous cell carcinoma. The donor label of this sample is uncertain. Each CDR3 is given with its conserved first and last residue.

V	J	CDR3
TRBV7-3	TRBJ2-1	CASSLSGERGGTYNEQFF
TRBV25-1	TRBJ2-7	CASSTGGYEQYF
TRBV12-3/TRBV12-4	TRBJ2-3	CGGTGRRAKDTQYF
TRBV7-6	TRBJ2-5	CASSSRPAETQYF
TRBV6-1	TRBJ2-2	CASSEGIPDQQFF
TRBV7-3	NA	CASSFGDSYEQYF
TRBV7-2	TRBJ2-5	CASSSDPGGTGTQYF
TRBV12-3/TRBV12-4	NA	CASHDPGRGETQYF
TRBV6-1	TRBJ1-6	CASSRGPSSPLHF
TRBV6-1	TRBJ1-3	CASRGTGIGSGNTIYF
TRBV7-2	TRBJ2-3	CASRPQGGSGQDTQYF
TRBV7-3	TRBJ2-6	CASSFTGPGAYDQTF
TRBV7-2	TRBJ2-5	CASSAPGLRGKDTQYF
TRBV7-2	TRBJ2-2	CASSPQIRAEFTGELFF
TRBV7-2	NA	CGVSGRGATDTQYF
TRBV6-1	TRBJ2-1	CASNLLAGAVNEQFF
TRBV6-1	NA	CASAGLGGGVQETQYF
TRBV12-3/TRBV12-4	TRBJ2-5	CASSSGSTSGRADEQYF
TRBV6-1	TRBJ2-3	CASMGPPGVGTDTQYF
TRBV11-2	NA	CASSWYDRAYEQYF
TRBV7-6	NA	CASSLGAGLGGGDQDTQYF
TRBV7-3	NA	CGSSFRLAGRDQNIQYF
TRBV7-8	TRBJ2-4	CASSTGGLCATDIQYF
TRBV6-1	TRBJ2-3	CASRGFGGSDKETQYF
TRBV7-6	NA	CGRGLCGGGQDTQYF
TRBV7-9	TRBJ2-5	CASSSKGDSRQETQYF
TRBV6-1	TRBJ2-3	CASREGLDTQYF
TRBV12-3/TRBV12-4	TRBJ2-7	CASSLGRGRQSGEQYF
TRBV7-8	TRBJ2-3	CASGAGGDFSPDTQYF
TRBV7-2	TRBJ2-3	CASSPPGGRGKNTQYF
TRBV7-8	NA	CASSQRTSGYEQYF
TRBV6-1	NA	CASLSTGTPEQYF
TRBV7-8	TRBJ2-5	CASSRGVSGVGHPETQYF
TRBV7-8	TRBJ2-2	CASGRWVGTGELFF
TRBV6-1	NA	CASSGRTSGTETQYF
TRBV11-3	TRBJ2-1	CASSPPRLGRYEQFF
TRBV7-6	TRBJ2-4	CASSLDPPIPGGDKDIQYF
TRBV6-1	TRBJ2-4	CASSESWGRATNIQYF
TRBV10-3	TRBJ2-1	CATQGISYNEQFF
TRBV12-3/TRBV12-4	TRBJ1-2	CASAGRAFNYGYTF
TRBV7-9	TRBJ2-3	CASSSDGNTQYF
TRBV6-1	TRBJ1-2	CASSTQGGIYGYTF
TRBV5-4	TRBJ2-4	CASARWGKNIQYF
TRBV20-1	TRBJ2-3	CSARVIRGVDTQYF
TRBV7-3	TRBJ2-4	CASSVRPAGGNKDIQYF
TRBV12-3/TRBV12-4	TRBJ2-3	CVRGTGATNTQYF